This T cell receptor (beta chain) was profiled in a study of blood T cell repertoires in COVID-19. The Seattle patients joined while their infection was active and were tracked longitudinally afterward. The V end lost 7 bases, the J end lost 5 bases, and 26 bases lay between the germline ends. This CDR3 contains 17 residues. The germline CDR1 and CDR2 sequences are ENHRY and SYGVKD. Clones were read by immunoSEQ multiplex PCR, and TCRdb kept only the in-frame ones, dropping some. The sample contains 250,000 or so clones, around 87% of which appear only once. The chain carries TRBV10-3 and TRBJ1-1; possible D gene TRBD1, 5 bases. This receptor was obtained from a woman aged 55-69 years with COVID-19, enrolled during active disease. The sequenced sample was peripheral blood. The chain's CDR3 is CAIISARSQGERTEAFF. The CDR3 DNA follows: TGTGCCATCATCTCCGCAAGGTCGCAGGGTGAGCGAACTGAAGCTTTCTTT.